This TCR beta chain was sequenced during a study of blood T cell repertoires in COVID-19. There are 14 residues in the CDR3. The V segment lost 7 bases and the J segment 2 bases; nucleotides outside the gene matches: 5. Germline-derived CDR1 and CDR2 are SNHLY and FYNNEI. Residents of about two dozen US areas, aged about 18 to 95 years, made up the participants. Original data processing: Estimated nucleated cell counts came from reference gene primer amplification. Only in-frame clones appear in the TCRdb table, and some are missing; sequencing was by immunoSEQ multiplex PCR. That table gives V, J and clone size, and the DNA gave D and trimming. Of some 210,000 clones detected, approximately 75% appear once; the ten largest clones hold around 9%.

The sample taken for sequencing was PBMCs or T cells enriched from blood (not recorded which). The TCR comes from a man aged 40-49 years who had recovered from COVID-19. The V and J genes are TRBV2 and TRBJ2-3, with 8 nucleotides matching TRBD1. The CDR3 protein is CASKRDRPTDTQYF. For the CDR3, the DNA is TGTGCCAGCAAAAGGGACAGGCCCACAGATACGCAGTATTTT.